A selection of T cell receptor beta chains follows, all from one sample in a study of regulatory and conventional T cells in RAG deficiency. Measured with immunoSEQ multiplex PCR; TCRdb has only the in-frame clones, and not every one. The profile shows around 29,000 clones, 75% to 95% of them singletons. These data also formed part of another study, on regulatory T cells.

What was sequenced was Tregs sorted from blood. The receptor set was obtained from a human donor in good health. Each CDR3 is given with its conserved first and last residue. The D gene is left open where the match is weak. Clone size is shown for a subset of rows, as once, few, many or a class of expanded clone.

v_call: TRBV7-3; clone_size: .; d_call: .; j_call: TRBJ2-7; cdr3_length: 13; cdr3_aa: CASSFDPLTKQYF; cdr3_nt: TGTGCCAGCAGCTTTGATCCTCTGACAAAGCAGTACTTC
v_call: TRBV18; clone_size: .; d_call: TRBD1; j_call: TRBJ1-5; cdr3_length: 14; cdr3_aa: CASSLYRGQQPQHF; cdr3_nt: TGTGCCAGCTCGCTCTACAGGGGGCAACAGCCCCAGCATTTT
v_call: TRBV6-5; clone_size: .; d_call: .; j_call: TRBJ2-7; cdr3_length: 14; cdr3_aa: CASSATGTTYEQYF; cdr3_nt: TGTGCCAGCAGTGCCACCGGGACAACCTACGAGCAGTACTTC
v_call: TRBV10-2; clone_size: .; d_call: .; j_call: TRBJ1-1; cdr3_length: 15; cdr3_aa: CASSGFWGGVTEAFF; cdr3_nt: TGCGCCAGCAGTGGCTTTTGGGGCGGGGTCACTGAAGCTTTCTTT
v_call: TRBV7-9; clone_size: .; d_call: TRBD2; j_call: TRBJ2-3; cdr3_length: 14; cdr3_aa: CASSWTSILDTQYF; cdr3_nt: TGTGCCAGCAGCTGGACTAGCATCCTAGATACGCAGTATTTT
v_call: TRBV5-1; clone_size: .; d_call: .; j_call: TRBJ2-1; cdr3_length: 14; cdr3_aa: CASSRDYPVNEQFF; cdr3_nt: TGCGCCAGCAGCCGCGACTACCCCGTGAATGAGCAGTTCTTC
v_call: TRBV5-1; clone_size: few; d_call: .; j_call: TRBJ2-2; cdr3_length: 15; cdr3_aa: CASSLYRDGTGELFF; cdr3_nt: TGCGCCAGCAGCTTGTATAGGGACGGCACCGGGGAGCTGTTTTTT
v_call: TRBV6-5; clone_size: .; d_call: TRBD1; j_call: TRBJ2-1; cdr3_length: 15; cdr3_aa: CASSYATGGGNEQFF; cdr3_nt: TGTGCCAGCAGTTACGCTACAGGGGGCGGGAATGAGCAGTTCTTC
v_call: TRBV6-1; clone_size: .; d_call: TRBD1; j_call: TRBJ1-4; cdr3_length: 16; cdr3_aa: CASSEEETGAMGKLFF; cdr3_nt: TGTGCCAGCAGTGAAGAAGAGACAGGGGCGATGGGGAAACTGTTTTTT
v_call: TRBV2; clone_size: .; d_call: .; j_call: TRBJ2-3; cdr3_length: 16; cdr3_aa: CASKFGNTKWTDTQYF; cdr3_nt: TGTGCCAGCAAATTCGGTAACACGAAGTGGACAGATACGCAGTATTTT
v_call: TRBV7-3; clone_size: .; d_call: .; j_call: TRBJ2-3; cdr3_length: 14; cdr3_aa: CASSKGGSTDTQYF; cdr3_nt: TGTGCCAGCAGCAAAGGGGGGAGCACAGATACGCAGTATTTT
v_call: TRBV30; clone_size: .; d_call: TRBD1; j_call: TRBJ1-6; cdr3_length: 17; cdr3_aa: CALGPTDRGRLNSPLHF; cdr3_nt: TGTGCCCTGGGACCTACGGACAGGGGACGACTGAATTCACCCCTCCACTTT
v_call: TRBV5-1; clone_size: .; d_call: TRBD1; j_call: TRBJ2-5; cdr3_length: 14; cdr3_aa: CASSLWTGRETQYF; cdr3_nt: TGCGCCAGCAGCTTATGGACAGGGCGAGAGACCCAGTACTTC
v_call: TRBV9; clone_size: .; d_call: .; j_call: TRBJ2-3; cdr3_length: 17; cdr3_aa: CASSVHGRTDSWDTQYF; cdr3_nt: TGTGCCAGCAGCGTCCACGGTAGGACAGACTCTTGGGATACGCAGTATTTT
v_call: TRBV5-1; clone_size: .; d_call: TRBD1; j_call: TRBJ1-3; cdr3_length: 15; cdr3_aa: CASSLGTGIGNTIYF; cdr3_nt: TGCGCCAGCAGCTTGGGGACAGGGATAGGAAACACCATATATTTT
v_call: TRBV11-3; clone_size: .; d_call: TRBD2; j_call: TRBJ2-1; cdr3_length: 11; cdr3_aa: CASGLGNEQFF; cdr3_nt: TGTGCCAGCGGACTAGGCAATGAGCAGTTCTTC
v_call: TRBV4-2; clone_size: once; d_call: TRBD2; j_call: TRBJ2-3; cdr3_length: 16; cdr3_aa: CASSGRLAGKTDTQYF; cdr3_nt: TGTGCCAGCAGCGGGAGACTAGCGGGAAAAACAGATACGCAGTATTTT
v_call: TRBV6-5; clone_size: .; d_call: TRBD1; j_call: TRBJ1-5; cdr3_length: 14; cdr3_aa: CASSPTGGLQPQHF; cdr3_nt: TGTGCCAGCAGCCCCACAGGGGGCCTTCAGCCCCAGCATTTT
v_call: TRBV7-3; clone_size: .; d_call: .; j_call: TRBJ2-7; cdr3_length: 15; cdr3_aa: CASSPSAAGYYEQYF; cdr3_nt: TGTGCCAGCAGCCCGTCGGCCGCCGGATACTACGAGCAGTACTTC
v_call: TRBV14; clone_size: .; d_call: .; j_call: TRBJ2-5; cdr3_length: 15; cdr3_aa: CASSQVRGGKETQYF; cdr3_nt: TGTGCCAGCAGCCAAGTACGTGGGGGGAAAGAGACCCAGTACTTC
v_call: TRBV6-4; clone_size: .; d_call: .; j_call: TRBJ1-1; cdr3_length: 13; cdr3_aa: CASSDRSNTEAFF; cdr3_nt: TGTGCCAGCAGTGACCGATCGAACACTGAAGCTTTCTTT
v_call: TRBV5-1; clone_size: .; d_call: .; j_call: TRBJ1-1; cdr3_length: 12; cdr3_aa: CASSLDRTEAFF; cdr3_nt: TGCGCCAGCAGCTTGGACCGGACTGAAGCTTTCTTT
v_call: TRBV2; clone_size: .; d_call: TRBD1; j_call: TRBJ1-5; cdr3_length: 13; cdr3_aa: CASNRAGGQPQHF; cdr3_nt: TGTGCCAGCAATCGGGCAGGGGGACAGCCCCAGCATTTT
v_call: TRBV5-1; clone_size: few; d_call: TRBD2; j_call: TRBJ2-7; cdr3_length: 15; cdr3_aa: CASSLRRGGGHEQYF; cdr3_nt: TGCGCCAGCAGCTTGAGGCGGGGGGGCGGCCACGAGCAGTACTTC
v_call: TRBV7-3; clone_size: .; d_call: .; j_call: TRBJ2-5; cdr3_length: 16; cdr3_aa: CASSLEWTPNRETQYF; cdr3_nt: TGTGCCAGCAGCCTAGAATGGACCCCCAACCGTGAGACCCAGTACTTC
v_call: TRBV7-8; clone_size: .; d_call: .; j_call: TRBJ1-6; cdr3_length: 18; cdr3_aa: CASSFRFRVGSYNSPLHF; cdr3_nt: TGTGCCAGCAGCTTTCGTTTCCGGGTGGGCTCCTATAATTCACCCCTCCACTTT
v_call: TRBV7-9; clone_size: few; d_call: .; j_call: TRBJ1-1; cdr3_length: 13; cdr3_aa: CASSPRGGSVAFF; cdr3_nt: TGTGCCAGCAGCCCACGGGGAGGGAGCGTCGCTTTCTTT
v_call: TRBV6-9; clone_size: .; d_call: .; j_call: TRBJ2-5; cdr3_length: 16; cdr3_aa: CASTKPPGLLQETQYF; cdr3_nt: TGTGCCAGCACCAAACCCCCGGGACTTCTGCAAGAGACCCAGTACTTC
v_call: TRBV30; clone_size: .; d_call: .; j_call: TRBJ1-2; cdr3_length: 14; cdr3_aa: CAWIGAPLHYGYTF; cdr3_nt: TGTGCCTGGATAGGAGCGCCACTCCACTATGGCTACACCTTC
v_call: TRBV7-2; clone_size: once; d_call: TRBD1; j_call: TRBJ1-2; cdr3_length: 13; cdr3_aa: CASSSRQGNGYTF; cdr3_nt: TGTGCCAGCAGCTCCCGACAGGGGAATGGCTACACCTTC
v_call: TRBV28; clone_size: .; d_call: .; j_call: TRBJ2-1; cdr3_length: 15; cdr3_aa: CASSFHQGLYNEQFF; cdr3_nt: TGTGCCAGCAGTTTTCACCAGGGCCTTTACAATGAGCAGTTCTTC
v_call: TRBV6-1; clone_size: .; d_call: .; j_call: TRBJ1-1; cdr3_length: 14; cdr3_aa: CASLPRAELFEAFF; cdr3_nt: TGTGCCAGCCTCCCTCGGGCAGAACTCTTTGAAGCTTTCTTT
v_call: TRBV5-1; clone_size: .; d_call: TRBD2; j_call: TRBJ2-4; cdr3_length: 16; cdr3_aa: CASSLVGRGASNIQYF; cdr3_nt: TGCGCCAGCAGCTTGGTGGGGCGGGGGGCTTCAAACATTCAGTACTTC
v_call: TRBV5-6; clone_size: .; d_call: .; j_call: TRBJ1-3; cdr3_length: 15; cdr3_aa: CASSRRPSSGNTIYF; cdr3_nt: TGTGCCAGCAGCCGACGGCCGAGCTCTGGAAACACCATATATTTT
v_call: TRBV19; clone_size: .; d_call: TRBD1; j_call: TRBJ1-5; cdr3_length: 15; cdr3_aa: CASSVRTGSNQPQHF; cdr3_nt: TGTGCCAGTAGTGTTAGGACAGGGAGCAATCAGCCCCAGCATTTT
v_call: TRBV25-1; clone_size: .; d_call: .; j_call: TRBJ1-1; cdr3_length: 13; cdr3_aa: CASSQGLNTEAFF; cdr3_nt: TGTGCCAGCAGCCAGGGACTGAACACTGAAGCTTTCTTT
v_call: TRBV18; clone_size: .; d_call: TRBD1; j_call: TRBJ1-3; cdr3_length: 15; cdr3_aa: CASSPIQGEGDTIYF; cdr3_nt: TGTGCCAGCTCACCAATCCAGGGGGAAGGGGACACCATATATTTT
v_call: TRBV4-1; clone_size: .; d_call: .; j_call: TRBJ2-6; cdr3_length: 18; cdr3_aa: CASSHEFGASSGANVLTF; cdr3_nt: TGCGCCAGCAGCCATGAGTTTGGGGCGAGCTCTGGGGCCAACGTCCTGACTTTC
v_call: TRBV6-5; clone_size: .; d_call: .; j_call: TRBJ1-1; cdr3_length: 14; cdr3_aa: CASSYLGGNTEAFF; cdr3_nt: TGTGCCAGCAGTTATTTGGGTGGAAACACTGAAGCTTTCTTT